This T cell receptor (beta chain) came from a study of CXCR3-negative and CXCR3-positive naive CD8 T cells. Study observations and caveats: TRB CDR3 properties were used to infer TCR strength, and surface CD5 was comparable between naive subsets. CXCR3-positive naive cells had TRB CDR3s that were more hydrophobic than CXCR3-negative naive cells had.

Carrying UMI labels, the TRB cDNA libraries were prepared through 5' RACE. Each CDR3 protein gets one entry in TCRdb, which reprocessed the 5' RACE reads and gives no DNA. The sample's table shows 150,000 to 170,000 distinct CDR3 sequences. Sorting was done in triplicate for each CD8+ T cell subset (around 300,000 cells each). Identification of naive CD8+ T cells rested on CD45RO-CCR7+CD27+CD95- status. CDR1 and CDR2 from the germline V gene are SQVTM and ANQGSEA. The CDR3 has 13 amino acids. In regard to this clonotype: As yet, its antigen is unknown.

V usage is TRBV29-1 and J usage is TRBJ2-7. Sequencing was carried out using naive CXCR3+ CD8+ T cells from blood. Subset specified: CD45RO-CCR7+CD27+CD95- naive CD8+ T cells expressing CXCR3 (TNR3+). This TCR was recovered from a human donor in good health. Some clones in this sample may be carry-over from other donors' samples. This chain's CDR3 is CSVDPLGSYEQYF.